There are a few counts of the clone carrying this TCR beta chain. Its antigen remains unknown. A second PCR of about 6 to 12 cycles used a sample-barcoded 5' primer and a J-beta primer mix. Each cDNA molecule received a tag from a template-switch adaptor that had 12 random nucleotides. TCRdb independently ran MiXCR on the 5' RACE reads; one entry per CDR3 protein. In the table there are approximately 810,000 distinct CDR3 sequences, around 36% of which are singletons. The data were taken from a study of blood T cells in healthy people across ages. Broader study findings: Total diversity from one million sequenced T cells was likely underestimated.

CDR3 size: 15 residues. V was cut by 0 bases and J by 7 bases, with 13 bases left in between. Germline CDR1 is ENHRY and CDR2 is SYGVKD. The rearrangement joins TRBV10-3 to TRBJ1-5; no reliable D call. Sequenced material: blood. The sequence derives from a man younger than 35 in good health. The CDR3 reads CAISESAGMGQPQHF. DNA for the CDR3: TGTGCCATCAGTGAGTCCGCAGGCATGGGCCAGCCCCAGCATTTT.